This T cell receptor beta chain originates from a study of long-term antiretroviral therapy in people with HIV. With 6 bases removed from V and 3 bases from J, the gap between germline ends came to 31 bases. Germline lookup yields CDR1 SGHRS and CDR2 YFSETQ. The CDR3 has 19 amino acids. Investigators performed immunoSEQ version v3.0 at survey level. Clones were sequenced by immunoSEQ multiplex PCR, and TCRdb holds only the in-frame ones, with some missing. The sample has about 25,000 clones; around 88% are singletons. The clonotype comes from a man in his thirties or forties with HIV. The material sequenced was unsorted PBMCs, taken more than 4.3 years after starting antiretroviral therapy. The chain carries TRBV5-1 and TRBJ2-7, with D perhaps TRBD2 (7 bases). The CDR3 loop reads CASTGRFVRGAYLVYEQYF. CDR3 nucleotides: TGCGCCAGCACGGGACGCTTCGTCCGGGGGGCTTATCTAGTCTACGAGCAGTACTTC.